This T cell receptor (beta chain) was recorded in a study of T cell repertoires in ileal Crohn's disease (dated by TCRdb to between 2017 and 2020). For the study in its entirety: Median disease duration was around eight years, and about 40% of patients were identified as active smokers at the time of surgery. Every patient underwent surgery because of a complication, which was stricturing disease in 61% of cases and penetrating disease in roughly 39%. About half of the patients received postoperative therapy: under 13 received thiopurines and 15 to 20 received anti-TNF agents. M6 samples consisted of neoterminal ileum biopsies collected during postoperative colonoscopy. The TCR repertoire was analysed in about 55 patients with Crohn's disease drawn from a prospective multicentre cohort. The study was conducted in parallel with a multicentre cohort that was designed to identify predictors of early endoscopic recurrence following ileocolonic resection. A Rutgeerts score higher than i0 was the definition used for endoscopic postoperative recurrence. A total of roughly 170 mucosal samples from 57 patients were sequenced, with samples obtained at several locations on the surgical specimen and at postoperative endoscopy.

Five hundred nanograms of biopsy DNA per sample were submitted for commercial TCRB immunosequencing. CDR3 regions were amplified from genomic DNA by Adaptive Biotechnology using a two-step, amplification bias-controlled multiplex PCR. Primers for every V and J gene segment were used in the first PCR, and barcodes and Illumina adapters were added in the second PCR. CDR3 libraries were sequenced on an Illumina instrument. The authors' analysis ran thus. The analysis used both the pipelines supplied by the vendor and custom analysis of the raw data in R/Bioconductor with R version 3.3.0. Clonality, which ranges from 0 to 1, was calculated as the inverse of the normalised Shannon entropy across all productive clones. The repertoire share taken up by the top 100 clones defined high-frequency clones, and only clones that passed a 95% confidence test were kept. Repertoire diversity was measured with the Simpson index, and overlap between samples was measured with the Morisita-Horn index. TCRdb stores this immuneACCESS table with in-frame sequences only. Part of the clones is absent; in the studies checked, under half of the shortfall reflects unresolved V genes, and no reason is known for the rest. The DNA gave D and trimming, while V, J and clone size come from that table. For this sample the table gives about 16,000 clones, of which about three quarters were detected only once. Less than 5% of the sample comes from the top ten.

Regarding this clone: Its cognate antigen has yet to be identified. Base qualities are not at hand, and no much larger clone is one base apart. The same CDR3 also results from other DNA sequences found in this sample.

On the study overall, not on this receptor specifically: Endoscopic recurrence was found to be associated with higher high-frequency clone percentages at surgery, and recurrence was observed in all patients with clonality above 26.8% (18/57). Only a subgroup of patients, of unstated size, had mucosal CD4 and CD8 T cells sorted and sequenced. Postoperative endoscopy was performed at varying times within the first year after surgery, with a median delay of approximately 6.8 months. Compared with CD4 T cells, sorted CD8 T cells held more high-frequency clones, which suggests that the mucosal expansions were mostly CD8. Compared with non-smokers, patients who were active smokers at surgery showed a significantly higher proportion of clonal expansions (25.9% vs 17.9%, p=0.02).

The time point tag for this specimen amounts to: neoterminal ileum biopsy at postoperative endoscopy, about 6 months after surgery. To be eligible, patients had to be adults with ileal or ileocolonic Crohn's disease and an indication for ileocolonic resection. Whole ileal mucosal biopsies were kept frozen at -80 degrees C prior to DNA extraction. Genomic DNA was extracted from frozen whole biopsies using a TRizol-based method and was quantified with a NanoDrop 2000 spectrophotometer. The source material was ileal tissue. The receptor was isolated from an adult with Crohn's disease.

This receptor carries the CDR3 CASSYGRNQPQHF. The sequenced DNA: TGTGCCAGCAGTTACGGCAGAAATCAGCCCCAGCATTTT. The rearrangement combines TRBV6-5 with TRBJ1-5; no confident D gene assignment can be made. V was cut back by 2 bases and J by 4 bases, leaving a gap of 6 bases between them. The germline V gene provides CDR1 MNHEY and CDR2 SVGAGI. Including the terminal cysteine and phenylalanine, the CDR3 comprises 13 residues. Here the CDR3 DNA is all that survives: 39 bases in frame from base 1.